The next 25 T cell receptor beta chains were all read from a single sample in a study of beta chain features in type 1 diabetes. Study outcomes and limitations: In every one of the four CD4+ subsets, TCRB CDR3s were moderately but significantly shorter in Type 1 diabetes patients.

No antigen has been identified for these receptors. The isolated RNA, all of it, was reverse transcribed, so expressed TCRB transcripts were what got sequenced. TCRdb's copy holds only in-frame clones and misses some; the assay was immunoSEQ multiplex PCR. The sample yields about 160,000 clones, 8% to 8.5% seen once. Sequences were obtained from central memory CD4+ T cells from blood. Every receptor here comes from a woman in her late teens or twenties with type 1 diabetes.

V and J are TRBV7-6 and TRBJ2-7, with D possibly being TRBD2 (7 bases). From germline, CDR1 is SGHVS and CDR2 FNYEAQ. The CDR3 spans 15 residues. V was pared by 3 bases and J by 5 bases, with 17 bases between. CDR3 coding DNA: TGTGCCAGCAGCTTTGGGGCGGGGGCGCGGGACGAGCAGTACTTC. Translated: CASSFGAGARDEQYF. Full variable domain (outside the CDR3, taken from reference TRBV7-6 and TRBJ2-7): GAGVSQSPRYKVTKRGQDVALRCDPISGHVSLYWYRQALGQGPEFLTYFNYEAQQDKSGLPNDRFSAERPEGSISTLTIQRTEQRDSAMYRCASSFGAGARDEQYFGPGTRLTVT.

A few counts support this clone. CDR3 DNA sequence: TGTGCCAGCAGCACAGATTATCAAGAGACCCAGTACTTC. This codes for CASSTDYQETQYF. The chain is built from TRBV6-1 and TRBJ2-5; D gene uncertain. Trimming left V 6 bases short and J 2 bases short, with 10 bases between. CDR3 length equals 13 residues. Germline V gene sequence: CDR1 MNHNS, CDR2 SASEGT.

The chain is built from TRBV9 and TRBJ1-1; D is undetermined. Looked up from germline, CDR1 is SGDLS and CDR2 is YYNGEE. V was shortened by 0 bases and J by 0 bases, with 9 bases between the two germline ends. The CDR3 runs to 15 residues. For the CDR3, the DNA is TGTGCCAGCAGCGTAGCTGGGCAGATGAACACTGAAGCTTTCTTT. Amino acid sequence: CASSVAGQMNTEAFF.

The chain carries TRBV7-2 and TRBJ1-1; no firm D call. Germline CDR1 SGHTA, CDR2 FQGNSA. Trimming pared 2 bases from V and 7 bases from J, leaving 14 bases between. This CDR3 is 14 amino acids long. The CDR3 DNA reads TGTGCCAGCAGCTTAACGGAAACACCAGGTGAAGCTTTCTTT. Translation gives CASSLTETPGEAFF.

This clone was counted many times. The chain employs TRBV11-3 and TRBJ2-4; D is ambiguous. The CDR3 covers 12 residues. Trimming pared 2 bases from V and 7 bases from J, leaving 6 bases between. Germline lookup yields CDR1 SGHNT and CDR2 YENEEA. CDR3 DNA sequence: TGTGCCAGCAGCTTACGTAGTAACATTCAGTACTTC. Protein product: CASSLRSNIQYF.

This clone turned up a few times. This chain uses TRBV6-1 with TRBJ2-1; D may be TRBD2 (7 bases). The V end lost 8 bases, the J end lost 8 bases, and 22 bases lay between the germline ends. Germline lookup yields CDR1 MNHNS and CDR2 SASEGT. This CDR3 has 15 amino acids. The CDR3 sequence: CASGGRGEQRDEQFF. The CDR3 DNA is TGTGCCAGCGGAGGGAGGGGGGAGCAACGGGATGAGCAGTTCTTC.

This chain uses TRBV28 with TRBJ2-4; D is undetermined. V lost 8 bases and J 0 bases, leaving 8 bases between the germline ends. The CDR3 runs 13 residues. CDR1 and CDR2 from the germline V gene are MDHEN and SYDVKM. The CDR3 sequence is CASLELAKNIQYF. CDR3 DNA: TGTGCCAGCCTGGAGCTAGCCAAAAACATTCAGTACTTC.

This clone was seen more than once but under ten times. The chain carries TRBV7-2 and TRBJ2-3; D possibly corresponds to TRBD1 (6 bases). V was trimmed by 4 bases and J by 2 bases, leaving 13 bases between them. The CDR3 spans 15 residues. Per the germline V gene, CDR1 is SGHTA and CDR2 is FQGNSA. The CDR3 loop is CASSSPGHPTDTQYF. The CDR3 coding sequence is TGTGCCAGCAGCTCACCGGGACATCCCACAGATACGCAGTATTTT. The variable domain in full, completed from reference TRBV7-2 and TRBJ2-3, reads GAGVSQSPSNKVTEKGKDVELRCDPISGHTALYWYRQSLGQGLEFLIYFQGNSAPDKSGLPSDRFSAERTGGSVSTLTIQRTQQEDSAVYLCASSSPGHPTDTQYFGPGTRLTVL.

This rearrangement joins TRBV7-8 to TRBJ2-3; possibly TRBD2 for D (5 bases). The CDR3 extends over 15 amino acids. V dropped 1 base and J dropped 4 bases, with 12 bases sitting between them. Per germline, CDR1 SGHVS and CDR2 FQNEAQ. The CDR3 DNA follows: TGTGCCAGCAGCTTAGATCTTACGGGATCAGATACGCAGTATTTT. This sequence encodes CASSLDLTGSDTQYF.

The table lists this clone with a few counts. The chain joins TRBV15 to TRBJ1-5, with no clear D. Trimming removed 0 bases at V and 5 bases at J, with 14 bases between. This CDR3 is built from 16 residues. The germline gives CDR1 LNHNV, CDR2 YYDKDF (reference sequence). The CDR3 is CATSRDRLTGDQPQHF. The DNA for the CDR3 is TGTGCCACCAGCAGAGATCGTTTAACGGGAGATCAGCCCCAGCATTTT.

This clone was counted a few times. The rearrangement links TRBV29-1 to TRBJ1-1; D is undetermined. This CDR3 has 12 residues. V gave up 4 bases and J gave up 4 bases, with 10 bases separating them. CDR1 is SQVTM, CDR2 ANQGSEA, per germline. The CDR3 DNA follows: TGCAGCGTTGTTTCCGTGTCCACTGAAGCTTTCTTT. As protein: CSVVSVSTEAFF.

This clone was counted only a few times. The chain is built from TRBV5-1 and TRBJ2-1; D may be TRBD1 (6 bases). Trimming removed 2 bases at V and 6 bases at J, with 12 bases between. The CDR3 extends over 14 amino acids. CDR1 SGHRS and CDR2 YFSETQ come from the germline V gene. The CDR3 sequence is CASSLPGQTNEQFF. The CDR3 DNA follows: TGCGCCAGCAGCTTACCGGGACAAACCAATGAGCAGTTCTTC.

The sample holds a few counts of this clone. This chain uses TRBV2 with TRBJ1-6; maybe TRBD1 (5 bases). The V end was cut by 9 bases, the J end by 11 bases, with 8 bases between. CDR3 length equals 10 residues. Germline assignment: CDR1 SNHLY and CDR2 FYNNEI. The CDR3 DNA follows: TGTGCCAGTGGGGGGACACCCCTCCACTTT. Translated, it gives CASGGTPLHF. Looking up the rest from reference TRBV2 and TRBJ1-6 gives the full variable domain: EPEVTQTPSHQVTQMGQEVILRCVPISNHLYFYWYRQILGQKVEFLVSFYNNEISEKSEIFDDQFSVERPDGSNFTLKIRSTKLEDSAMYFCASGGTPLHFGNGTRLTVT.

The rearrangement joins TRBV4-1 to TRBJ1-1, with TRBD1 matching over 8 bases. The CDR3 is 15 residues long. Looked up from germline, CDR1 is MGHRA and CDR2 is YSYEKL. Trimming took 4 bases from V and 9 from J; bases not matched to a gene: 13. The DNA of the CDR3 is TGCGCCAGCAGCCTCGACGCAGGGGGCGTCGGTAAAGCTTTCTTT. It specifies CASSLDAGGVGKAFF.

A few counts support this clone. The gene calls are TRBV2 and TRBJ1-1; TRBD1 matches 7 bases. Germline lookup yields CDR1 SNHLY and CDR2 FYNNEI. The CDR3 is 14 amino acids. The trim removed 3 bases at V and 2 bases at J, leaving 3 bases unmatched. The CDR3 is CASSDQGGNTEAFF. The CDR3 DNA reads as TGTGCCAGCAGTGACCAGGGGGGAAACACTGAAGCTTTCTTT.

The chain couples TRBV7-2 to TRBJ2-7; TRBD2 is a possible D gene (7 bases). Germline V lookup: CDR1 SGHTA, CDR2 FQGNSA. V was shortened by 5 bases and J by 5 bases, with 19 bases between the two germline ends. The CDR3 is 15 residues long. CDR3 residues: CASSGGGNPRNEQYF. As DNA, the CDR3 is TGTGCCAGCAGCGGCGGGGGCAACCCTCGCAACGAGCAGTACTTC.

CDR3 DNA: TGTGCCAGCACCCCGGGACAGGGCACCGAAGCTTTCTTT. Protein: CASTPGQGTEAFF. The chain has TRBV9 and TRBJ1-1; the match to TRBD1 covers 9 bases. The CDR3 sequence is 13 residues long. Trimming removed 6 bases from V and 8 bases from J; junction bases left unmatched: 8. Germline values: CDR1 SGDLS, CDR2 YYNGEE.

The chain recombines TRBV7-2 with TRBJ2-7, with TRBD1 as a possible D gene (5 bases). The germline V gene has CDR1 SGHTA and CDR2 FQGNSA. This CDR3 is 14 amino acids long. V lost 4 bases and J 3 bases, leaving 13 bases between the germline ends. CDR3 nucleotides: TGTGCCAGCAGCTCCGACAGACCTAACTACGAGCAGTACTTC. Translated, it gives CASSSDRPNYEQYF. Complete variable domain (other parts from reference TRBV7-2 and TRBJ2-7): GAGVSQSPSNKVTEKGKDVELRCDPISGHTALYWYRQSLGQGLEFLIYFQGNSAPDKSGLPSDRFSAERTGGSVSTLTIQRTQQEDSAVYLCASSSDRPNYEQYFGPGTRLTVT.

The V and J genes are TRBV6-6 and TRBJ1-5; the D is unclear. There are 13 residues in the CDR3. Between the trimmed V and J ends, which lost 10 bases and 1 base, there was a span of 11 bases. Germline V lookup: CDR1 MNHNY, CDR2 SVGAGI (reference sequence). The CDR3 DNA sequence: TGTGCCAACAAAACAGTCAGCAATCAGCCCCAGCATTTT. It yields the protein CANKTVSNQPQHF.

The V and J genes are TRBV5-1 and TRBJ2-3, with TRBD2 matching over 16 bases. The V gene's germline CDR1 is SGHRS and CDR2 YFSETQ. This CDR3 is 18 amino acids long. J gave up 1 base and V 3 bases, and 5 bases lay outside the gene matches. CDR3 loop: CASSSGTSGRAGTDTQYF. The CDR3 nucleotides read TGCGCCAGCAGCTCCGGGACTAGCGGGAGGGCCGGCACAGATACGCAGTATTTT.

This clone was counted between two and nine times. The rearrangement links TRBV9 to TRBJ2-1, with TRBD1 identical over 11 bases. The CDR3 covers 18 residues. The germline gives CDR1 SGDLS, CDR2 YYNGEE. V shed 2 bases, J shed 0 bases, and the junction held 7 bases outside the gene matches. CDR3 DNA sequence: TGTGCCAGCAGCGTCGGGACAGGGGGAATAGGCTCCTACAATGAGCAGTTCTTC. It encodes CASSVGTGGIGSYNEQFF.

V is TRBV29-1 and J is TRBJ2-7; D is ambiguous. The germline V gene has CDR1 SQVTM and CDR2 ANQGSEA. Trimming removed 0 bases at V and 0 bases at J, with 3 bases between. This CDR3 is built from 12 residues. The CDR3: CSVEDISYEQYF. The CDR3 DNA is TGCAGCGTTGAAGACATCTCCTACGAGCAGTACTTC.

The chain recombines TRBV10-2 with TRBJ1-2; D is uncertain. Between the trimmed V and J ends, which lost 2 bases and 6 bases, there was a span of 10 bases. The length of the CDR3 is 13 residues. Germline V lookup: CDR1 WSHSY, CDR2 SAAADI. The CDR3 loop is CASSESRDHGYTF. The CDR3 DNA reads as TGCGCCAGCAGTGAGAGCCGGGATCATGGCTACACCTTC.

This rearrangement joins TRBV30 to TRBJ1-2, with TRBD1 identical over 9 bases. The CDR3 contains 14 residues. V was clipped by 4 bases and J by 5 bases; unmatched bases: 8. Germline CDR1 GTSNPN, CDR2 SVGIG (reference sequence). This CDR3 is CAWTPGQGMYGYTF. The CDR3 region has the DNA TGTGCCTGGACCCCGGGACAGGGAATGTATGGCTACACCTTC.

This clone appeared many times. The chain carries TRBV7-9 and TRBJ2-1; TRBD2 matches 8 bases. V was clipped by 4 bases and J by 5 bases; unmatched bases: 13. Germline V gives CDR1 SEHNR, CDR2 FQNEAQ (reference sequence). The CDR3 sequence is 17 residues long. CDR3 DNA sequence: TGTGCCAGCAGCTCCACAGCCCTAGCGGGCACTCACAATGAGCAGTTCTTC. Translating it yields CASSSTALAGTHNEQFF.